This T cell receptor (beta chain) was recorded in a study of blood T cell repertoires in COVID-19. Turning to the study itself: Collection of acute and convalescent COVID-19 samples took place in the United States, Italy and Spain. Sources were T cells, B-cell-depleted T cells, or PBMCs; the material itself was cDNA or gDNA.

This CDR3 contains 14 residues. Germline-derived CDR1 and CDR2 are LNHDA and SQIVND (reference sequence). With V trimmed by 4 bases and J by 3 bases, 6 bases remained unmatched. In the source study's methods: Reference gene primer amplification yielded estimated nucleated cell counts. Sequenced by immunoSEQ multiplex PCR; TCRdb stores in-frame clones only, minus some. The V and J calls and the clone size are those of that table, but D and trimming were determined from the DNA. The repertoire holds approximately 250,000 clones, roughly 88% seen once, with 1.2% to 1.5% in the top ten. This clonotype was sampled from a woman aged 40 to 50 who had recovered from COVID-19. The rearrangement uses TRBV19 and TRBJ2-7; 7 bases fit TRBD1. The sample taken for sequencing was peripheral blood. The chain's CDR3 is CASSKRTGDYEQYF. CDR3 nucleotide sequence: TGTGCCAGTAGTAAACGGACAGGAGACTACGAGCAGTACTTC.